This T cell receptor beta chain was identified during a study of blood T cell repertoires in COVID-19 (TCRdb year 2020). The study in broad terms: Collaborator samples came from the United States, Italy and Spain and covered acute and convalescent phases of COVID-19. Where available, HLA class I and class II types were obtained from metadata supplied by the sample provider rather than from assay-based typing. Samples were obtained from the ongoing ImmuneRACE study (first 160 participants) and from 1,254 subjects provided by 6 global collaborators. The prospective study material was composed of cDNA or gDNA derived from T cells, B-cell-depleted T cells, or PBMCs. A freely available public database, intended as a resource for researchers studying the immune response to SARS-CoV-2, is where the repertoires were released. Deeply sampled blood TCRbeta repertoires from subjects exposed to, actively infected with, or recovered from COVID-19 were included in the dataset. A de-identified subject ID, COVID-19 status, age in years and sex were almost always included in the sample metadata. The research as a whole found: The amount of clinical and demographic metadata varied by source and participant and was provided uncurated.

TCRbeta CDR3 regions were amplified from genomic DNA using the immunoSEQ Assay, a bias-controlled multiplex PCR. The study's own analysis went as follows. The number of nucleated cells in each sample was estimated by amplification of reference gene primers within the assay. Sequence reads were collapsed and filtered to measure the absolute abundance of every unique TCRbeta CDR3 rearrangement. For each sample, productive Simpson clonality was calculated by taking the square root of Simpson's diversity index across productive rearrangements. TCRdb limited this immuneACCESS table to in-frame rearrangements with V and J called. A share of clones is missing; checked studies link under half to unresolved V genes, and the rest is unexplained. V, J and clone size are those of that table, while D and trimming were read from the DNA. This sample has approximately 470,000 clones in its table, and 70% to 90% of those were observed once. The ten largest clones take up under 4% of the sample.

Each collaborating institution followed its own protocols to collect whole blood in K2EDTA tubes. For TCRbeta analysis, collaborator samples were shipped as frozen whole blood, as isolated PBMCs, or as DNA extracted from either sample type. Sequences SGHAT (CDR1) and FQNNGV (CDR2) are obtained from the germline V gene. V is pared back by 1 base and J by 3 bases, with 10 bases lying between the germline termini. Counted from cysteine to phenylalanine, this CDR3 has 14 amino acids. The entry retains the CDR3 DNA only, 42 bases that are in frame from base 1. Worth noting for this clone: Its antigen remains undetermined. The input lacks base qualities; no much larger clone sits a single base away.

Sequenced material: peripheral blood. This clonotype was obtained from a human donor in a cohort sampled during active COVID-19. This chain is built from TRBV11-2 and TRBJ2-7; TRBD1 is perhaps the D gene, given 5 matching bases. The CDR3 region has the sequence CASSLVQGIYEQYF. The nucleotide sequence is TGTGCCAGCAGCTTAGTGCAGGGAATCTACGAGCAGTACTTC.